A single sample is the source of the 20 T cell receptor beta chains below, sequenced in a study of shared clonotypes between healthy human individuals. Data came from immunoSEQ multiplex PCR; TCRdb stores just in-frame clones and leaves some out. Altogether 2 million to 2.5 million clones are present, 90% to 95% being singletons, with the ten largest covering 0.39%. Sequencing input: naive CD4+ T cells from PBMCs. Subset in this sample: CD45RA+ positively selected. The receptors shown here come from a young man in good health. Some clones in this sample may be carry-over from other donors' samples.

The genes are TRBV5-1 and TRBJ2-7; D is possibly TRBD1 or TRBD2 (5 bases each). The germline V gene encodes CDR1 SGHRS and CDR2 YFSETQ. Trimming took 5 bases from V and 6 from J, leaving 18 bases between them. The CDR3 loop spans 14 amino acids. The chain's CDR3 is CASRGELVSPEQYF. The CDR3 coding sequence is TGCGCCAGCAGGGGGGAATTAGTATCACCCGAGCAGTACTTC.

J is TRBJ2-1 and V is TRBV27; D is uncertain. Trimming left V 7 bases short and J 8 bases short, with 9 bases between. CDR1 and CDR2 from the germline V gene are MNHEY and SMNVEV (reference sequence). This CDR3 has 11 amino acids. The CDR3 region has the DNA TGTGCCAGCAAAACGGTCTATGAGCAGTTCTTC. Its translation is CASKTVYEQFF.

V is TRBV6-5 and J is TRBJ2-5; D unresolved. V was cut by 0 bases and J by 0 bases, with 8 bases left in between. CDR1 is MNHEY and CDR2 is SVGAGI in the germline V gene. The CDR3 is 15 amino acids. The DNA of the CDR3 is TGTGCCAGCAGTTACTCTGGCAAGTACCAAGAGACCCAGTACTTC. Translated, it gives CASSYSGKYQETQYF.

This clone was seen more than once but under ten times. The sample has other DNA sequences that encode this CDR3 too. The J gene is TRBJ2-5, the V gene TRBV7-9; D is unclear. V lost 4 bases to trimming and J lost 4 bases, with 4 bases between them. CDR1 and CDR2 from the germline V gene are SEHNR and FQNEAQ (reference sequence). The CDR3 runs to 11 residues. The DNA of the CDR3 is TGTGCCAGCAGCTCCGGAGAGACCCAGTACTTC. Translation gives CASSSGETQYF.

The genes are TRBV6-1 and TRBJ2-7; D remains unclear. Germline V lookup: CDR1 MNHNS, CDR2 SASEGT. V lost 3 bases and J 4 bases, leaving 13 bases between the germline ends. The length of the CDR3 is 14 residues. CDR3 loop: CASSDGWGLYEQYF. CDR3 in DNA: TGTGCCAGCAGTGACGGTTGGGGTCTGTACGAGCAGTACTTC.

Turning to this clone: Other DNA sequences in this specimen translate into the identical CDR3. The CDR3 region has the DNA TGTGCCAGCAGCTTGGGGACTGGGGCCTACGAGCAGTACTTC. Its protein product is CASSLGTGAYEQYF. The J gene is TRBJ2-7, the V gene TRBV5-6; D is perhaps TRBD2 (5 bases). Deletions cut 0 bases from V and 2 bases from J, with 9 bases between. Germline CDR1 reads SGHDT; CDR2 reads YYEEEE. The CDR3 totals 14 residues.

This sequence joins TRBV7-2 and TRBJ2-5; 9 positions agree with TRBD2. V gave up 2 bases and J gave up 2 bases; unmatched junction bases: 6. Looked up from germline, CDR1 is SGHTA and CDR2 is FQGNSA. The CDR3 is 16 residues long. As DNA, the CDR3 is TGTGCCAGCAGCTTAAGTTCGACTAGCGGTCAAGAGACCCAGTACTTC. Protein: CASSLSSTSGQETQYF.

As concerns this clone: Additional DNA sequences in this sample encode the identical CDR3. The chain links TRBV5-1 to TRBJ2-5; D ambiguous. Trimming took off 0 bases at V and 4 bases at J, with 4 bases between the two ends. CDR1 and CDR2 (germline): SGHRS, YFSETQ. The CDR3 has 12 amino acids. CDR3: CASSLVLETQYF. The CDR3 bases are TGCGCCAGCAGCTTGGTTTTAGAGACCCAGTACTTC.

As for this clone: Distinct nucleotide sequences in the sample also encode this CDR3. The chain is built from TRBV7-3 and TRBJ2-3; no clear D gene. The CDR3 spans 13 residues. V was pared by 3 bases and J by 0 bases, with 4 bases between. Germline V gene data show CDR1 as SGHTA and CDR2 as FQGTGA. The DNA for the CDR3 is TGTGCCAGCAGCTTCGGCAGCACAGATACGCAGTATTTT. Translating it yields CASSFGSTDTQYF.

The chain recombines TRBV5-6 with TRBJ2-5; D remains ambiguous. The germline CDR1 and CDR2 sequences are SGHDT and YYEEEE. V gave up 3 bases and J gave up 5 bases, with 14 bases separating them. The CDR3 contains 14 residues. The CDR3 DNA follows: TGTGCCAGCAGCTCCTTGGGCCCCCTGGAGACCCAGTACTTC. Its protein product is CASSSLGPLETQYF.

The V gene is TRBV2, the J gene TRBJ1-1, with D perhaps TRBD1 (6 bases). The CDR3 consists of 13 residues. V was pared by 1 base and J by 10 bases, with 13 bases between. Germline V CDR1 and CDR2: SNHLY, FYNNEI. The CDR3 nucleotides read TGTGCCAGCAGTGAAGGGGGGGGGCTCCGAGCTTTCTTT. Protein: CASSEGGGLRAFF.

As concerns this clone: The identical CDR3 is also encoded by other nucleotide sequences in the sample. The rearrangement links TRBV18 to TRBJ2-3; possibly TRBD1 for D (6 bases). Trimming pared 3 bases from V and 0 bases from J, leaving 10 bases between. The CDR3 has 15 amino acids. Germline CDR1 KGHSH, CDR2 LQKENI. Here the CDR3 reads CASSPRTGSTDTQYF. DNA for the CDR3: TGTGCCAGCTCACCCCGTACAGGGAGCACAGATACGCAGTATTTT.

This CDR3 is CAVRGTDSNTEAFF. The CDR3, as DNA: TGTGCCGTCCGGGGGACGGACTCGAACACTGAAGCTTTCTTT. The chain links TRBV10-3 to TRBJ1-1; TRBD1 might be the D (5 bases). CDR3 length equals 14 residues. Trimming left V 11 bases short and J 1 base short, with 17 bases between. The germline V gene encodes CDR1 ENHRY and CDR2 SYGVKD.

V usage is TRBV2 and J usage is TRBJ1-1; 9 bases fit TRBD1. The CDR3 contains 14 residues. The germline V gene has CDR1 SNHLY and CDR2 FYNNEI. V shed 7 bases and J 4 bases; nucleotides not matched to a gene: 7. CDR3 amino acids: CASKRTGDATEAFF. The CDR3 DNA reads as TGTGCCAGCAAGCGGACAGGGGACGCCACTGAAGCTTTCTTT.

The J gene is TRBJ1-2, the V gene TRBV28, with TRBD1 matching over 10 bases. Trimming took 4 bases from V and 1 from J; bases not matched to a gene: 6. Germline-derived CDR1 and CDR2 are MDHEN and SYDVKM. The CDR3 totals 16 residues. This CDR3 reads CASSSTGTGVNYGYTF. Here the CDR3 DNA reads TGTGCCAGCAGTTCCACCGGGACAGGGGTTAACTATGGCTACACCTTC.

V usage is TRBV5-1 and J usage is TRBJ1-2, with D uncertain. The germline V and J ends were trimmed by 3 bases and 7 bases, with 19 bases remaining between them. The germline gives CDR1 SGHRS, CDR2 YFSETQ. The CDR3 is 15 amino acids. CDR3 DNA: TGCGCCAGCAGCTCGGGGTACGGGGATCCGGGTGGCTACACCTTC. This codes for CASSSGYGDPGGYTF.

The J gene is TRBJ2-5, the V gene TRBV5-1, with D possibly matching TRBD2 (6 bases). V dropped 4 bases and J dropped 0 bases, with 10 bases sitting between them. CDR1 SGHRS and CDR2 YFSETQ come from the germline V gene. The CDR3 length is 14 residues. The CDR3: CASSRRDYQETQYF. The CDR3 bases are TGCGCCAGCAGCCGACGGGACTACCAAGAGACCCAGTACTTC. The whole variable domain, filled in from reference TRBV5-1 and TRBJ2-5, reads KAGVTQTPRYLIKTRGQQVTLSCSPISGHRSVSWYQQTPGQGLQFLFEYFSETQRNKGNFPGRFSGRQFSNSRSEMNVSTLELGDSALYLCASSRRDYQETQYFGPGTRLLVL.

The chain has TRBV19 and TRBJ1-5; a weak D match, TRBD1 (6 bases). Germline V gene sequence: CDR1 LNHDA, CDR2 SQIVND (reference sequence). The CDR3 extends over 15 amino acids. V was shortened by 3 bases and J by 2 bases, with 11 bases between the two germline ends. The CDR3 region is CASSMGGRGNQPQHF. The CDR3 DNA sequence: TGTGCCAGTAGTATGGGGGGGCGAGGCAATCAGCCCCAGCATTTT.

This chain links TRBV28 with TRBJ1-2, with D perhaps TRBD1 (6 bases). V lost 5 bases to trimming and J lost 1 base, with 20 bases between them. This CDR3 spans 17 amino acids. Germline V gene sequence: CDR1 MDHEN, CDR2 SYDVKM. The CDR3 nucleotides read TGTGCCAGCAGTCTTAGAGGGGCAGGGGCAATTAACTATGGCTACACCTTC. This gives the protein CASSLRGAGAINYGYTF.

The chain couples TRBV9 to TRBJ2-3; 8 bases line up with TRBD2. V lost 0 bases to trimming and J lost 1 base; unmatched junction nucleotides: 1. Germline-derived CDR1 and CDR2 are SGDLS and YYNGEE. CDR3 length: 15 residues. The CDR3 nucleotides are TGTGCCAGCAGCGTAGGGGGACTAGGCACAGATACGCAGTATTTT. Protein: CASSVGGLGTDTQYF.